This passage covers 11 T cell receptor beta chains from one sample sequenced in a study of regulatory T cells in long-lasting Graves disease. Sample time point: newly diagnosed GD, antithyroid drugs for less than 3 months. Construction of the TCR library relied on RNA isolated from PBMCs. Construction of the TCR beta libraries employed iRepertoire HTBI primers in conjunction with Arm-PCR of CDR3 regions. TCRdb processed the multiplex PCR reads anew with MiXCR; each CDR3 protein has one entry. The table lists around 360,000 distinct CDR3 sequences, around 16% of them singletons. These data are also associated with another study on T cells in Graves' hyperthyroidism and ophthalmopathy.

The sample was peripheral blood mononuclear cells (PBMCs), taken at new diagnosis, from a patient treated with antithyroid drugs. These TCRs come from a woman between 18 and 29 years old with Graves disease.

V is TRBV25-1 and J is TRBJ2-5, with TRBD1 as a possible D gene (6 bases). The V gene lost 3 bases and the J gene lost 1 base, with 12 bases spanning the gap. The CDR3 spans 15 residues. The germline V gene encodes CDR1 MGHDK and CDR2 SYGVNS. The CDR3 coding sequence is TGTGCCAGCAGTGATTGGGCAGGGGCCCAAGAGACCCAGTACTTC. This codes for CASSDWAGAQETQYF.

This chain joins TRBV9 and TRBJ2-5; 8 bases are shared with TRBD1. Germline V gives CDR1 SGDLS, CDR2 YYNGEE. The CDR3 spans 14 residues. Trimming cost V 3 bases and J 2 bases; bases outside gene matches: 3. The CDR3, as DNA: TGTGCCAGCAGCGGGACAGGGCCGCAAGAGACCCAGTACTTC. It encodes CASSGTGPQETQYF.

At least ten counts were recorded for this clonotype. CDR3 in amino acids: CASRARGAAYNEQFF. The CDR3 DNA sequence: TGTGCCAGCAGGGCTCGGGGGGCAGCCTACAATGAGCAGTTCTTC. The J gene is TRBJ2-1, the V gene TRBV28, with D maybe TRBD2 (7 bases). The CDR3 is 15 amino acids. Trimming took 6 bases from V and 2 from J, leaving 14 bases between them. Per germline, CDR1 MDHEN and CDR2 SYDVKM.

This clonotype was seen at least ten times. The chain combines TRBV11-2 with TRBJ1-6; D remains ambiguous. Looked up from germline, CDR1 is SGHAT and CDR2 is FQNNGV. CDR3 length: 14 amino acids. Trimming pared 3 bases from V and 8 bases from J, leaving 11 bases between. The CDR3 region has the DNA TGTGCCAGCAGCTTCACCCCACCCGATTCACCCCTCCACTTT. It encodes CASSFTPPDSPLHF.

J is TRBJ1-1 and V is TRBV7-9; 7 nucleotides match TRBD1. This CDR3 has 13 amino acids. Germline V gives CDR1 SEHNR, CDR2 FQNEAQ (reference sequence). The V segment lost 4 bases and the J segment 7 bases; nucleotides outside the gene matches: 6. CDR3 loop: CASSYQGGLEAFF. The CDR3, as DNA: TGTGCCAGCAGCTACCAGGGGGGGCTTGAAGCTTTCTTT.

The table lists this clonotype with a few counts. The chain couples TRBV30 to TRBJ2-7, with a tentative D call TRBD2 (7 bases). The CDR3 loop spans 13 amino acids. Germline CDR1 and CDR2: GTSNPN and SVGIG (reference sequence). V lost 7 bases and J lost 5, with 18 bases in between. DNA of the CDR3: TGTGCCTTCAATCGGGGGCGGGAGAACGAGCAGTACTTC. It codes for CAFNRGRENEQYF.

This clonotype came up many times. J is TRBJ2-5 and V is TRBV11-2; D remains unclear. V lost 3 bases and J 4 bases, leaving 9 bases between the germline ends. The CDR3 has 13 amino acids. Germline assignment: CDR1 SGHAT and CDR2 FQNNGV. CDR3 in DNA: TGTGCCAGCAGCTTTCGCGCCCTAGAGACCCAGTACTTC. Translated, it gives CASSFRALETQYF.

This chain links TRBV7-9 with TRBJ1-2; 10 bases fit TRBD1. Per germline, CDR1 SEHNR and CDR2 FQNEAQ (reference sequence). The V and J ends lost 5 bases and 0 bases, in that order; junction bases with no gene match: 12. The CDR3 runs to 18 residues. The DNA of the CDR3 is TGTGCCAGCAGCCAAACCCAGGGGACAGGGGAAGCTAACTATGGCTACACCTTC. This codes for CASSQTQGTGEANYGYTF.

For this clonotype: This may come from a read error, since a much larger clone is one base off. The CDR3 DNA is TGTGCCAGCAGGCTATGGGGGGATCAGCCCCAGTATTTT. The encoded protein is CASRLWGDQPQYF. The J gene is TRBJ1-5, the V gene TRBV2; D is perhaps TRBD2 (6 bases). The end of the DNA is better explained by TRBJ2-3, so the J call may be wrong. Germline V CDR1 and CDR2: SNHLY, FYNNEI. This CDR3 is 13 amino acids long.

This clonotype was picked up a small number of times. The J gene is TRBJ1-2, the V gene TRBV19; 7 bases match TRBD1. V shed 7 bases, J shed 2 bases, and the junction held 16 bases outside the gene matches. The CDR3 has 17 amino acids. Germline V gives CDR1 LNHDA, CDR2 SQIVND (reference sequence). This chain's CDR3 is CASTKAPGQKANYGYTF. The CDR3 nucleotides read TGTGCCAGTACCAAGGCACCGGGACAGAAAGCAAACTATGGCTACACCTTC.

This clonotype was recorded at least ten times. This chain links TRBV20-1 with TRBJ2-3; tentatively, D is TRBD2 (6 bases). V lost 6 bases and J lost 2, with 15 bases in between. This CDR3 spans 14 amino acids. Germline-derived CDR1 and CDR2 are DFQATT and SNEGSKA (reference sequence). In DNA form, the CDR3 reads TGCAGTGCCTCCCCCTCGGGGGTCACAGATACGCAGTATTTT. Encoded protein: CSASPSGVTDTQYF.